Presented here are 26 T cell receptor beta chains from one specimen sequenced in a study of Ad26.COV2.S vaccination and SARS-CoV-2 variants. Treatment defined: 19 received Ad26.COV2.S at low or high dose, single or two shots; 5 received placebo; per-sample allocation not given. The investigators took samples on day 63 after the first vaccine or placebo injection. Using immunoSEQ multiplex PCR, the repertoire was profiled, and TCRdb retains in-frame clones only, with some absent. The sample records 410,000 or so clones, around 90% being singletons. The source material was peripheral blood, sampled in a trial of Ad26.COV2.S vaccine versus placebo. These receptors were obtained from a person between 18 and 65 years old who received the Ad26.COV2.S COVID-19 vaccine or a placebo.

The V call is TRBV5-6, the J call TRBJ1-2, with D unresolved. Trimming removed 0 bases from V and 7 bases from J, with 7 bases in between. The CDR3 consists of 12 residues. Germline assignment: CDR1 SGHDT and CDR2 YYEEEE. The CDR3 DNA reads as TGTGCCAGCAGCTTGGCGAGTGGTGGCTACACCTTC. Amino acid sequence: CASSLASGGYTF. The whole variable domain, remainder taken from reference TRBV5-6 and TRBJ1-2, is DAGVTQSPTHLIKTRGQQVTLRCSPKSGHDTVSWYQQALGQGPQFIFQYYEEEERQRGNFPDRFSGHQFPNYSSELNVNALLLGDSALYLCASSLASGGYTFGSGTRLTVV.

This chain uses TRBV19 with TRBJ2-4; a weak D match, TRBD2 (6 bases). Germline V gene lookup returns CDR1 LNHDA and CDR2 SQIVND (reference sequence). The CDR3 length is 17 residues. Trimming removed 8 bases at V and 5 bases at J, with 25 bases between. The CDR3 region is CASAWDGGWGLENIQYF. The CDR3, as DNA: TGTGCCAGTGCCTGGGACGGAGGGTGGGGCTTAGAAAACATTCAGTACTTC.

Note on this clone: The sample holds other DNA sequences that translate to the same CDR3. The CDR3: CSASLVNTEAFF. DNA of the CDR3: TGCAGTGCTAGTCTCGTGAACACTGAAGCTTTCTTT. The genes are TRBV20-1 and TRBJ1-1, with D uncertain. The germline CDR1 and CDR2 sequences are DFQATT and SNEGSKA (reference sequence). The V end was cut by 3 bases, the J end by 0 bases, with 5 bases between. CDR3 length: 12 residues.

V gene TRBV7-2 combines with J gene TRBJ2-1, with 7 bases lining up with TRBD2. The CDR3 is made up of 12 amino acids. Germline CDR1 SGHTA, CDR2 FQGNSA. V lost 5 bases, J lost 8 bases, and 3 bases stayed unmatched. The CDR3 loop is CASSRTSYEQFF. The CDR3 bases are TGTGCCAGCAGCCGGACTAGTTATGAGCAGTTCTTC.

This chain joins TRBV4-1 and TRBJ2-7, with D possibly matching TRBD1 (6 bases). V was trimmed by 2 bases and J by 4 bases, leaving 9 bases between them. The CDR3 runs to 13 residues. Germline V CDR1 and CDR2: MGHRA, YSYEKL. Here the CDR3 DNA reads TGCGCCAGCAGCCAAACACAGGGTTACGAGCAGTACTTC. It is translated as CASSQTQGYEQYF.

The rearrangement links TRBV7-9 to TRBJ1-2, with TRBD1 matching 10 bases. CDR3 length equals 14 residues. Germline values: CDR1 SEHNR, CDR2 FQNEAQ (reference sequence). With 5 bases clipped from V and 8 bases from J, the junction kept 8 bases outside the gene matches. The CDR3 here is CASSQPGQGQGYTF. The CDR3 nucleotides read TGTGCCAGCAGCCAACCGGGACAGGGGCAGGGCTACACCTTC.

This chain links TRBV29-1 with TRBJ2-5; D not resolved. Trimming shortened V by 6 bases and J by 3 bases, and 11 bases separated the two germline ends. Germline lookup yields CDR1 SQVTM and CDR2 ANQGSEA. The CDR3 covers 12 residues. CDR3 amino acids: CSVGWAKETQYF. The CDR3 nucleotides read TGCAGCGTCGGATGGGCGAAAGAGACCCAGTACTTC. The complete variable domain, with remaining parts taken from reference TRBV29-1 and TRBJ2-5, reads SAVISQKPSRDICQRGTSLTIQCQVDSQVTMMFWYRQQPGQSLTLIATANQGSEATYESGFVIDKFPISRPNLTFSTLTVSNMSPEDSSIYLCSVGWAKETQYFGPGTRLLVL.

Regarding this clone: At one end the junction does not follow the germline gene, possibly because of a read error. The chain links TRBV5-4 to TRBJ2-1; 12 positions match TRBD2. CDR3 size: 16 residues. Germline V CDR1 and CDR2: SGHNT, YYREEE (reference sequence). In DNA, the CDR3 is TGTGCCAGCAACTTGGGAGGACTAGCGGGAACTTCCGAGCAGTTCTTC. It codes for CASNLGGLAGTSEQFF. Together with reference TRBV5-4 and TRBJ2-1, the CDR3 gives the full variable domain: ETGVTQSPTHLIKTRGQQVTLRCSSQSGHNTVSWYQQALGQGPQFIFQYYREEENGRGNFPPRFSGLQFPNYSSELNVNALELDDSALYLCASNLGGLAGTSEQFFGPGTRLTVL.

In this sample, this clone turned up once. This chain links TRBV4-3 with TRBJ2-3; perhaps D is TRBD1 or TRBD2 (5 bases each). Per germline, CDR1 LGHNA and CDR2 YSLEER. The CDR3 covers 18 residues. The germline V and J ends were trimmed by 0 bases and 0 bases, with 16 bases remaining between them. Here the CDR3 DNA reads TGCGCCAGCAGCCAAGATCCCCCGGGGCCTTTAAGCACAGATACGCAGTATTTT. Its protein is CASSQDPPGPLSTDTQYF.

V gene TRBV7-2 combines with J gene TRBJ2-7; 12 nucleotides match TRBD2. The germline V gene has CDR1 SGHTA and CDR2 FQGNSA. The CDR3 is 18 residues long. With V trimmed by 0 bases and J by 0 bases, 6 bases remained unmatched. The DNA of the CDR3 is TGTGCCAGCAGCTTAGCTACTAGCGGGAGGACTAGCTCCTACGAGCAGTACTTC. As protein: CASSLATSGRTSSYEQYF.

The chain has TRBV14 and TRBJ2-2; the D is unclear. Per the germline V gene, CDR1 is SGHDN and CDR2 is FVKESK. V was trimmed by 4 bases and J by 1 base, leaving 4 bases between them. This CDR3 is 13 amino acids long. The CDR3 DNA is TGTGCCAGCAGCCCCGGGAACACCGGGGAGCTGTTTTTT. Translation gives CASSPGNTGELFF.

The J gene is TRBJ2-1, the V gene TRBV5-4; 11 bases are a match to TRBD2. The CDR3 totals 17 residues. J gave up 7 bases and V 0 bases, and 9 bases lay outside the gene matches. Germline V gene data show CDR1 as SGHNT and CDR2 as YYREEE (reference sequence). CDR3: CASSLGVAGGPGNEQFF. The CDR3 bases are TGTGCCAGCAGCTTGGGGGTAGCGGGAGGGCCAGGTAATGAGCAGTTCTTC.

V gene TRBV2 combines with J gene TRBJ1-2; tentatively, D is TRBD1 (5 bases). Germline assignment: CDR1 SNHLY and CDR2 FYNNEI. Deletions cut 6 bases from V and 6 bases from J, with 14 bases between. This CDR3 spans 13 amino acids. CDR3 region: CASRGSRGHGYTF. CDR3 sequence (DNA): TGTGCCAGCAGGGGATCTAGGGGTCATGGCTACACCTTC.

The DNA of the CDR3 is TGTGCCAGCAGCCTCTCCAGGGACAATGAGCAGTTCTTC. Amino acids: CASSLSRDNEQFF. V is TRBV7-2 and J is TRBJ2-1; maybe TRBD1 (5 bases). Germline CDR1 SGHTA, CDR2 FQGNSA. The CDR3 consists of 13 residues. V lost 5 bases, J lost 5 bases, and 10 bases lay in between.

The chain combines TRBV6-5 with TRBJ2-5, with 7 bases that match TRBD1. The germline CDR1 and CDR2 sequences are MNHEY and SVGAGI. Trimming took 2 bases from V and 5 from J; bases not matched to a gene: 8. The length of the CDR3 is 15 residues. The CDR3 protein is CASSYTRQGLETQYF. The CDR3 coding sequence is TGTGCCAGCAGTTACACAAGACAGGGTTTGGAGACCCAGTACTTC.

This clone was recorded once. The rearrangement links TRBV29-1 to TRBJ1-1; possible D gene TRBD1, 6 bases. Germline CDR1 SQVTM, CDR2 ANQGSEA. This CDR3 has 13 residues. Between the trimmed V and J ends, which lost 3 bases and 2 bases, there was a span of 10 bases. Here the CDR3 DNA reads TGCAGCGTTGAGACAGGTTTAAACACTGAAGCTTTCTTT. Translated: CSVETGLNTEAFF.

V usage is TRBV3-1 (or the pseudogene TRBV3-2) and J usage is TRBJ2-7, with 12 nucleotides matching TRBD2. V was clipped by 5 bases and J by 5 bases; unmatched bases: 10. CDR1 LGHDT and CDR2 YNNKEL come from the germline V gene (reference sequence). The CDR3 is 16 residues long. CDR3 sequence: CASSTRLAGEAHEQYF. CDR3 coding DNA: TGTGCCAGCAGCACGCGACTAGCGGGAGAAGCACACGAGCAGTACTTC.

In DNA form, the CDR3 reads TGCGCCAGCAGCCAGACCCCGGATAGCCTTTCTATTTCACCCCTCCACTTT. Amino acids: CASSQTPDSLSISPLHF. The genes are TRBV4-3 and TRBJ1-6; D gene uncertain. In germline, CDR1 is LGHNA, CDR2 YSLEER. The CDR3 runs 17 residues. The V gene lost 3 bases and the J gene lost 9 bases, with 21 bases spanning the gap.

This chain connects TRBV9 to TRBJ1-5, with a weak D call TRBD1 (5 bases). This CDR3 has 15 amino acids. V was pared by 2 bases and J by 5 bases, with 14 bases between. Germline CDR1 SGDLS, CDR2 YYNGEE. In DNA, the CDR3 is TGTGCCAGCAGCGTTAGGGGCGAAGCCCATCAGCCCCAGCATTTT. This translates into CASSVRGEAHQPQHF.

The chain joins TRBV5-8 to TRBJ1-2, with a weak D call TRBD1 (5 bases). The CDR3 is 16 residues long. V lost 3 bases, J lost 0 bases, and 15 bases lay in between. Germline V CDR1 and CDR2: SGHTS, YDEGEE. This CDR3 is CASSWVPGLANYGYTF. The CDR3 DNA follows: TGTGCCAGCAGCTGGGTACCGGGACTGGCTAACTATGGCTACACCTTC.

The rearrangement links TRBV28 to TRBJ2-2; 7 nucleotides line up with TRBD1. J gave up 3 bases and V 8 bases, and 9 bases lay outside the gene matches. Germline V CDR1 and CDR2: MDHEN, SYDVKM. The CDR3 is made up of 15 amino acids. Here the CDR3 DNA reads TGTGCCAGCGGTTCTGCCGGGACAGACACCGGGGAGCTGTTTTTT. It is translated as CASGSAGTDTGELFF.

This chain connects TRBV28 to TRBJ2-7, with 7 bases fitting TRBD1. The CDR3 runs to 13 residues. Germline trimming cut 3 bases from V and 4 bases from J; bases unmatched to any gene: 3. Germline V CDR1 and CDR2: MDHEN, SYDVKM. CDR3 DNA: TGTGCCAGCAGTTTCGGGACAGCTTACGAGCAGTACTTC. Translated: CASSFGTAYEQYF.

The chain joins TRBV11-2 to TRBJ1-2, with 8 positions matching TRBD1. In germline, CDR1 is SGHAT, CDR2 FQNNGV. The V and J ends lost 3 bases and 7 bases, in that order; junction bases with no gene match: 4. This CDR3 comprises 13 residues. CDR3 protein: CASSFQGAGGYTF. The CDR3 DNA is TGTGCCAGCAGCTTTCAGGGGGCGGGTGGCTACACCTTC.

This clone was counted a single time. This sample also contains other DNA sequences that code for the same CDR3. CDR3 sequence reads: CASSPNTGELFF. CDR3 nucleotides: TGTGCCAGCAGCCCTAACACCGGGGAGCTGTTTTTT. V and J are TRBV7-9 and TRBJ2-2; D unresolved. Germline loops: CDR1 SEHNR, CDR2 FQNEAQ (reference sequence). CDR3 size: 12 residues. V was pared by 5 bases and J by 2 bases, with 3 bases between.

This clone was seen a single time. The rearrangement links TRBV27 to TRBJ2-1, with 7 bases identical to TRBD2. The CDR3 is 15 amino acids. V lost 3 bases, J lost 2 bases, and 4 bases stayed unmatched. CDR1 and CDR2 (germline): MNHEY, SMNVEV (reference sequence). The CDR3 sequence: CASSFPGGTYNEQFF. The CDR3 DNA reads TGTGCCAGCAGTTTTCCGGGGGGTACCTACAATGAGCAGTTCTTC.

The table lists this clone with a count of one. The V and J genes are TRBV7-2 and TRBJ2-1, with D unclear. Trimming removed 4 bases at V and 4 bases at J, with 11 bases between. CDR1 SGHTA and CDR2 FQGNSA come from the germline V gene. The CDR3 sequence is 14 residues long. CDR3 sequence (DNA): TGTGCCAGCAGCTCTTTGGGTCAATACAATGAGCAGTTCTTC. This encodes CASSSLGQYNEQFF.